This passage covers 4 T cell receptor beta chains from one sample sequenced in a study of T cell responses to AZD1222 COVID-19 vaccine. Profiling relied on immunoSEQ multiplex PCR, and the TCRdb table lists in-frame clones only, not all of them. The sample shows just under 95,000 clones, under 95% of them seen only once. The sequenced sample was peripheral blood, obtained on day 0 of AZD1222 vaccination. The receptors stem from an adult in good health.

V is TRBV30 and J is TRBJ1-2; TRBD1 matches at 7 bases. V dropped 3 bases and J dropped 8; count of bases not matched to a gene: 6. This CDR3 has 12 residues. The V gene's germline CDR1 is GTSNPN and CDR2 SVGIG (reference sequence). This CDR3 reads CAWSKTGSGYTF. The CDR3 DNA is TGTGCCTGGAGCAAGACAGGGAGCGGCTACACCTTC.

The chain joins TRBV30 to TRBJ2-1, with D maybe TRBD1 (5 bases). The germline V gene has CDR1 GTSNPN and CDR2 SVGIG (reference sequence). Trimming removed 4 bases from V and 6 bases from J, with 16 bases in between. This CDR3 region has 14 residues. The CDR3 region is CAWTVGVRGNEQFF. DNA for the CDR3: TGTGCCTGGACCGTAGGGGTTAGAGGCAATGAGCAGTTCTTC.

CDR3 coding DNA: TGTGCCAGCTCACCAAACGGGGATAGCACAGATACGCAGTATTTT. It is translated as CASSPNGDSTDTQYF. V usage is TRBV18 and J usage is TRBJ2-3; maybe TRBD2 (5 bases). The germline V gene has CDR1 KGHSH and CDR2 LQKENI. The CDR3 is 15 residues long. The V end was cut by 2 bases, the J end by 0 bases, with 9 bases between.

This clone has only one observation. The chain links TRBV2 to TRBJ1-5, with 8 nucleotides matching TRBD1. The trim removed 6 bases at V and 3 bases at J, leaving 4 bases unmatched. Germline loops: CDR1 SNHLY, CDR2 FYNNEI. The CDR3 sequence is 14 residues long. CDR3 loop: CASSAQGVNQPQHF. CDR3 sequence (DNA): TGTGCCAGCAGCGCACAGGGGGTCAATCAGCCCCAGCATTTT.